These 23 T cell receptor beta chains originate from one sample sequenced in a study of blood T cell repertoires in COVID-19. Data came from immunoSEQ multiplex PCR; TCRdb stores just in-frame clones and leaves some out. Among about 200,000 clones, approximately 78% were seen once, and the ten largest hold 7.5% to 9.5%. Specimen: peripheral blood. The receptors stem from a woman at least 80 years old with COVID-19, enrolled during active disease.

J is TRBJ1-2 and V is TRBV19; possibly TRBD1 for D (5 bases). CDR3 length: 13 residues. Germline CDR1 LNHDA, CDR2 SQIVND (reference sequence). V was shortened by 5 bases and J by 3 bases, with 10 bases between the two germline ends. The CDR3 DNA follows: TGTGCCAGTAGTTGGGGCGTGGACTATGGCTACACCTTC. Translating it yields CASSWGVDYGYTF.

This chain connects TRBV6-5 to TRBJ2-7; tentatively, D is TRBD1 (7 bases). CDR1 MNHEY and CDR2 SVGAGI come from the germline V gene. The ends were cut back, 5 bases at V and 1 base at J, with 12 bases in the middle. This CDR3 is built from 14 residues. The CDR3 region has the DNA TGTGCCAGCAGTCCCAGGGGGGCATCCTACGAGCAGTACTTC. It encodes CASSPRGASYEQYF.

This chain joins TRBV5-4 and TRBJ1-4; 12 positions match TRBD1. Germline CDR1 and CDR2: SGHNT and YYREEE (reference sequence). The V gene end was trimmed by 0 bases and the J gene end by 7 bases; junction bases not matched to a gene: 16. There are 20 residues in the CDR3. The CDR3 here is CASSLDTGTGGARVGEKLFF. CDR3 DNA sequence: TGTGCCAGCAGCTTGGATACCGGGACAGGGGGCGCGAGGGTTGGTGAAAAACTGTTTTTT.

The J gene is TRBJ2-1, the V gene TRBV18; possibly TRBD1 for D (5 bases). The CDR3 length is 13 residues. CDR1 is KGHSH and CDR2 is LQKENI in the germline V gene. Trimming cost V 0 bases and J 10 bases, with 10 bases left between them. The CDR3 DNA reads TGTGCCAGCTCACCACCCCTTACAGGAGAGCAGTTCTTC. Its protein product is CASSPPLTGEQFF.

V gene TRBV30 combines with J gene TRBJ1-2; possible D gene TRBD1, 5 bases. This CDR3 is built from 15 residues. The V and J ends lost 5 bases and 4 bases respectively, with 20 bases between them. Germline V CDR1 and CDR2: GTSNPN, SVGIG (reference sequence). CDR3 sequence (DNA): TGTGCCTGGGGTCGCGGAGGGGTCCGTAGCTATGGCTACACCTTC. Amino acids: CAWGRGGVRSYGYTF.

The chain uses TRBV29-1 and TRBJ2-6; TRBD1 matches at 9 bases. With V trimmed by 4 bases and J by 0 bases, 4 bases remained unmatched. CDR1 and CDR2 from the germline V gene are SQVTM and ANQGSEA. The CDR3 consists of 16 residues. The DNA for the CDR3 is TGCAGCGTTGCAGGGACAGGGCTCTCTGGGGCCAACGTCCTGACTTTC. Its protein is CSVAGTGLSGANVLTF.

The CDR3 region is CASSEPGPQRAFF. For the CDR3, the DNA is TGTGCCAGCAGCGAACCGGGTCCCCAAAGAGCTTTCTTT. The genes are TRBV12-3 or TRBV12-4 and TRBJ1-1; D not resolved. The CDR3 is 13 residues long. Trimming removed 6 bases from V and 10 bases from J, with 18 bases in between.

The rearrangement joins TRBV2 to TRBJ1-2; 9 positions agree with TRBD1. The CDR3 covers 15 residues. Trimming took 5 bases from V and 0 from J; bases not matched to a gene: 4. The germline CDR1 and CDR2 sequences are SNHLY and FYNNEI. The CDR3 region has the DNA TGTGCCAGCAGTTTGGGACAGGGTGCTAACTATGGCTACACCTTC. Encoded protein: CASSLGQGANYGYTF.

The V and J genes are TRBV5-6 and TRBJ1-4; TRBD1 aligns across 9 bases. The CDR3 runs 17 residues. With 3 bases clipped from V and 2 bases from J, the junction kept 8 bases outside the gene matches. The V gene's germline CDR1 is SGHDT and CDR2 YYEEEE. DNA for the CDR3: TGTGCCAGCAGCTCGTACAGGGGGCTCTTCACTAATGAAAAACTGTTTTTT. Its translation: CASSSYRGLFTNEKLFF.

J is TRBJ2-3 and V is TRBV19; 10 bases align to TRBD1. Looked up from germline, CDR1 is LNHDA and CDR2 is SQIVND (reference sequence). This CDR3 is 14 amino acids long. J gave up 6 bases and V 4 bases, and 4 bases lay outside the gene matches. CDR3 in amino acids: CASSSGQGVDTQYF. The DNA of the CDR3 is TGTGCCAGTAGTAGCGGACAGGGGGTGGATACGCAGTATTTT.

The chain combines TRBV11-2 with TRBJ2-3, with 7 positions matching TRBD1. Germline CDR1 SGHAT, CDR2 FQNNGV. The CDR3 is 18 amino acids. V lost 5 bases to trimming and J lost 5 bases; unmatched junction nucleotides: 19. CDR3 region: CASSLRPKQGPREDTQYF. CDR3 nucleotides: TGTGCCAGCAGCCTCCGACCCAAACAGGGGCCAAGGGAAGATACGCAGTATTTT.

The chain links TRBV3-1 (or the pseudogene TRBV3-2) to TRBJ1-1; D gene ambiguous. The germline gives CDR1 LGHDT, CDR2 YNNKEL (reference sequence). The CDR3 has 16 amino acids. Trimming shortened V by 0 bases and J by 5 bases, and 16 bases separated the two germline ends. This CDR3 is CASSQEASRPSTEAFF. The CDR3 DNA reads as TGTGCCAGCAGCCAAGAGGCGTCTAGGCCTTCGACTGAAGCTTTCTTT.

The chain carries TRBV7-8 and TRBJ2-7, with a weak D call TRBD1 (6 bases). V was shortened by 2 bases and J by 0 bases, with 11 bases between the two germline ends. Per the germline V gene, CDR1 is SGHVS and CDR2 is FQNEAQ. This CDR3 comprises 15 residues. In DNA form, the CDR3 reads TGTGCCAGCAGCTTACGAGGGGGTAGCTCCTACGAGCAGTACTTC. Its translation is CASSLRGGSSYEQYF.

The J gene is TRBJ1-1, the V gene TRBV7-2; no firm D call. The germline V gene encodes CDR1 SGHTA and CDR2 FQGNSA. The CDR3 is made up of 14 amino acids. V gave up 3 bases and J gave up 5 bases, with 13 bases separating them. CDR3 in DNA: TGTGCCAGCAGCTTTCGGGAGGGCAAGACTGAAGCTTTCTTT. This gives the protein CASSFREGKTEAFF.

This clone was detected only once. The gene calls are TRBV6-5 and TRBJ2-1; no definite D call. Looked up from germline, CDR1 is MNHEY and CDR2 is SVGAGI. V was trimmed by 2 bases and J by 4 bases, leaving 6 bases between them. This CDR3 has 13 amino acids. CDR3 nucleotides: TGTGCCAGCAGTTACGACGGGTACAATGAGCAGTTCTTC. Protein product: CASSYDGYNEQFF.

The chain employs TRBV25-1 and TRBJ2-7; 7 bases agree with TRBD1. Trimming took 8 bases from V and 3 from J; bases not matched to a gene: 4. Germline V gives CDR1 MGHDK, CDR2 SYGVNS. The CDR3 has 12 residues. CDR3 bases: TGTGCCAGCGCCGGGACAGTCTACGAGCAGTACTTC. Protein: CASAGTVYEQYF.

Comments on this clone: Within the sample, other DNA sequences also encode this same CDR3. V is TRBV18 and J is TRBJ2-7; a possible D gene is TRBD1 (6 bases). Germline V gene sequence: CDR1 KGHSH, CDR2 LQKENI. The CDR3 is made up of 14 amino acids. Deletions cut 3 bases from V and 0 bases from J, with 9 bases between. In DNA, the CDR3 is TGTGCCAGCTCACCCGGGACAAACTCCTACGAGCAGTACTTC. Residues: CASSPGTNSYEQYF.

This sequence joins TRBV10-3 and TRBJ2-1; the match to TRBD2 covers 14 bases. This CDR3 region has 16 residues. From germline, CDR1 is ENHRY and CDR2 SYGVKD. V trimming: 8 bases; J trimming: 8 bases; junction bases outside the gene matches: 11. CDR3 region: CAIGPRTSGRRDEQFF. CDR3 DNA: TGTGCCATCGGCCCACGGACTAGCGGGAGGCGGGATGAGCAGTTCTTC.

This clone was seen a few times. The chain is built from TRBV5-8 and TRBJ1-6; 10 bases line up with TRBD1. Trimming at V came to 5 bases and at J to 7 bases, leaving 6 bases not matched to a gene. Per germline, CDR1 SGHTS and CDR2 YDEGEE. CDR3 length: 15 amino acids. CDR3 loop: CASRRRGQGNSPLHF. The CDR3 DNA reads TGTGCCAGCAGGAGACGGGGACAGGGGAATTCACCCCTCCACTTT.

J is TRBJ2-7 and V is TRBV7-2; possible D gene TRBD2, 6 bases. From germline, CDR1 is SGHTA and CDR2 FQGNSA. V lost 5 bases, J lost 6 bases, and 17 bases lay in between. The CDR3 runs 14 residues. The CDR3, as DNA: TGTGCCAGCAGCGTATCCGGGGGTCGTGGCGAGCAGTACTTC. It encodes CASSVSGGRGEQYF.

The rearrangement joins TRBV5-1 to TRBJ1-5; the match to TRBD1 covers 8 bases. J gave up 6 bases and V 4 bases, and 6 bases lay outside the gene matches. This CDR3 has 14 amino acids. Per the germline V gene, CDR1 is SGHRS and CDR2 is YFSETQ. The CDR3 bases are TGCGCCAGCAGCCCCACAGGGGGAAGTCAGCCCCAGCATTTT. It codes for CASSPTGGSQPQHF.

The gene calls are TRBV19 and TRBJ2-7; TRBD2 agrees at 7 bases. The V and J ends lost 7 bases and 3 bases, in that order; junction bases with no gene match: 12. The CDR3 has 15 amino acids. Germline V gene data show CDR1 as LNHDA and CDR2 as SQIVND (reference sequence). For the CDR3, the DNA is TGTGCCAGTACCCCCTTCTGGGGGGGAGGCTACGAGCAGTACTTC. Translation gives CASTPFWGGGYEQYF. The full variable domain, rest sourced from reference TRBV19 and TRBJ2-7, is DGGITQSPKYLFRKEGQNVTLSCEQNLNHDAMYWYRQDPGQGLRLIYYSQIVNDFQKGDIAEGYSVSREKKESFPLTVTSAQKNPTAFYLCASTPFWGGGYEQYFGPGTRLTVT.

The V call is TRBV30, the J call TRBJ2-7, with a possible D match to TRBD1 (6 bases). The germline V gene encodes CDR1 GTSNPN and CDR2 SVGIG (reference sequence). Trimming took 0 bases from V and 4 from J, leaving 10 bases between them. The CDR3 is made up of 13 amino acids. CDR3 nucleotides: TGTGCCTGGAGTGTATCTAGGGGGTACGAGCAGTACTTC. Translating it yields CAWSVSRGYEQYF. Based on the CDR3 plus reference TRBV30 and TRBJ2-7, the full variable domain is SQTIHQWPATLVQPVGSPLSLECTVEGTSNPNLYWYRQAAGRGLQLLFYSVGIGQISSEVPQNLSASRPQDRQFILSSKKLLLSDSGFYLCAWSVSRGYEQYFGPGTRLTVT.